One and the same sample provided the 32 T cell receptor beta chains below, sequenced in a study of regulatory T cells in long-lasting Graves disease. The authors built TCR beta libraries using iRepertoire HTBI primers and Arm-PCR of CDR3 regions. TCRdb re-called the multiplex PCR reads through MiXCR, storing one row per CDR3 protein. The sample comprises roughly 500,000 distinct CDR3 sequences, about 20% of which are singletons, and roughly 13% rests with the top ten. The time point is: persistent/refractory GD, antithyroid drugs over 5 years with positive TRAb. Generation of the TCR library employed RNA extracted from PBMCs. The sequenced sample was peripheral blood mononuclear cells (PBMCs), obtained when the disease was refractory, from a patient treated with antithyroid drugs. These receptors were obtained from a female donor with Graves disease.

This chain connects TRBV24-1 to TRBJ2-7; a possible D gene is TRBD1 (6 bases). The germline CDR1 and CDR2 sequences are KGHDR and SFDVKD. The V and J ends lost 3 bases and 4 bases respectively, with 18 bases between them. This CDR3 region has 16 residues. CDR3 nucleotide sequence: TGTGCCACCAGTGATCGAAGATCCGGGACAATTTACGAGCAGTACTTC. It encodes CATSDRRSGTIYEQYF.

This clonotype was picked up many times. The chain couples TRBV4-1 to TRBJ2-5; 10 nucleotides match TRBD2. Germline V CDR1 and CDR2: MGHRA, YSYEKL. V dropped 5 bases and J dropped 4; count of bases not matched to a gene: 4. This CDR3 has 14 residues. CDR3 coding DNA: TGCGCCAGCAGCAAACTAGCGGGGCTAGAGACCCAGTACTTC. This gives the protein CASSKLAGLETQYF.

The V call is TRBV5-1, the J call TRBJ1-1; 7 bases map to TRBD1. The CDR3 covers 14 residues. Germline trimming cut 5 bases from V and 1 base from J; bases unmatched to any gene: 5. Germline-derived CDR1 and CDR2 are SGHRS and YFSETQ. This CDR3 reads CASRGQTENTEAFF. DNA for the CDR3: TGCGCCAGCAGGGGACAGACTGAGAACACTGAAGCTTTCTTT.

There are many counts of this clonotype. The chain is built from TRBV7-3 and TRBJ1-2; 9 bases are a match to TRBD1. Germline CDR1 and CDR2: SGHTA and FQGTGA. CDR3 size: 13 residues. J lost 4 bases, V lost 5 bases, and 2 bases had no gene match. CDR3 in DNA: TGTGCCAGCAGCCCGGGACAGGGCTATGGCTACACCTTC. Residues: CASSPGQGYGYTF. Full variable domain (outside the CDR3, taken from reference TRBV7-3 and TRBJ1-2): GAGVSQTPSNKVTEKGKYVELRCDPISGHTALYWYRQSLGQGPEFLIYFQGTGAADDSGLPNDRFFAVRPEGSVSTLKIQRTERGDSAVYLCASSPGQGYGYTFGSGTRLTVV.

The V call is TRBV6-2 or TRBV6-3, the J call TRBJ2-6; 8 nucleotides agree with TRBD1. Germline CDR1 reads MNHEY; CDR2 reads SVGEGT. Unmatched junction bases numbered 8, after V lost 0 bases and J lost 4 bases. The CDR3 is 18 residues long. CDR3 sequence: CASSYSFQGATGANVLTF. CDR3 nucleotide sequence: TGTGCCAGCAGTTACTCGTTTCAGGGGGCGACCGGGGCCAACGTCCTGACTTTC.

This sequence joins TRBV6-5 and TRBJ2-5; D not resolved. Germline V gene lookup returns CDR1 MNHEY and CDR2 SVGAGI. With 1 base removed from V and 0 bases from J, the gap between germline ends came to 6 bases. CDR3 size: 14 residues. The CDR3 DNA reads TGTGCCAGCAGTTACTTGGTCCACCAAGAGACCCAGTACTTC. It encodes CASSYLVHQETQYF.

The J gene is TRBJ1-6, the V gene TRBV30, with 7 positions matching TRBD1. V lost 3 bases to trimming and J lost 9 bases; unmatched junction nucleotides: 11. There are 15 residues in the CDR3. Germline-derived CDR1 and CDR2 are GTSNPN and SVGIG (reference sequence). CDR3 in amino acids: CAWSRPTGESSPLHF. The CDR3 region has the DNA TGTGCCTGGAGCAGGCCCACAGGGGAGAGTTCACCCCTCCACTTT.

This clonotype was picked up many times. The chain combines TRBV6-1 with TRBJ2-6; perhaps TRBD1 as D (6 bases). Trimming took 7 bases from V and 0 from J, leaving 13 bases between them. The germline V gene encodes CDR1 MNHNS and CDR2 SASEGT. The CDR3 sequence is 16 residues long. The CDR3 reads CASTQGPSSGANVLTF. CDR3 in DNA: TGTGCCAGCACTCAGGGGCCGAGCTCTGGGGCCAACGTCCTGACTTTC.

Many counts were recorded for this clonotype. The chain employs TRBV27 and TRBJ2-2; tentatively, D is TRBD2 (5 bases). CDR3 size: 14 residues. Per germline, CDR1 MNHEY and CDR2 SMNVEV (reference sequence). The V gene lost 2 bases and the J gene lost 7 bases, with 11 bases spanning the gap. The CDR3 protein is CASSLHGKGGELFF. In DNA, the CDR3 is TGTGCCAGCAGTTTACACGGGAAGGGCGGGGAGCTGTTTTTT.

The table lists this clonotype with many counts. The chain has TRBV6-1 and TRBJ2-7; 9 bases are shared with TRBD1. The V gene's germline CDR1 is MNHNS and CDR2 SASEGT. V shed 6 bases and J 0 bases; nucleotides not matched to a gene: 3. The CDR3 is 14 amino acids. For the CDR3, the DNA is TGTGCCAGCAGGGGGACAGGGCCCTCCTACGAGCAGTACTTC. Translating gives CASRGTGPSYEQYF.

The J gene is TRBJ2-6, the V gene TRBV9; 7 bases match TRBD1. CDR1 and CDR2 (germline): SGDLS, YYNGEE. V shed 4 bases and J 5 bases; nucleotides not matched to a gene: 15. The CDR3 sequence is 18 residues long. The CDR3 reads CASSPTWTGLSRANVLTF. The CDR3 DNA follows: TGTGCCAGCAGCCCCACATGGACAGGCCTTAGTAGGGCCAACGTCCTGACTTTC.

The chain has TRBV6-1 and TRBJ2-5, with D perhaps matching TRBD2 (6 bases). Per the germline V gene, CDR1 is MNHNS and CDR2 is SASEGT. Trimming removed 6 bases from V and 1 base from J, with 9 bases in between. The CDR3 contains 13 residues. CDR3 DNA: TGTGCCAGCAGGCGACTAGTCCAAGAGACCCAGTACTTC. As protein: CASRRLVQETQYF.

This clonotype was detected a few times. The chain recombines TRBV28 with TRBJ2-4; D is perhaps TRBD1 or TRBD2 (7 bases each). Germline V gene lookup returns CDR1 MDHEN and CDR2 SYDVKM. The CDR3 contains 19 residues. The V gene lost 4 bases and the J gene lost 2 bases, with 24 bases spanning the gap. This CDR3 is CASSWLGRGGVHTKNIQYF. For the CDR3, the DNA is TGTGCCAGCAGTTGGTTAGGCAGGGGGGGGGTGCATACCAAAAACATTCAGTACTTC.

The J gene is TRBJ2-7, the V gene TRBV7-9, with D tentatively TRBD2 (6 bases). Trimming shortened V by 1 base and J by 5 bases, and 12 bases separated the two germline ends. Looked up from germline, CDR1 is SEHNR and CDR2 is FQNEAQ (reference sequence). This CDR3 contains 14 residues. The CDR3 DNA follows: TGTGCCAGCAGCTTAGGGACTACAAACGACGAGCAGTACTTC. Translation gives CASSLGTTNDEQYF.

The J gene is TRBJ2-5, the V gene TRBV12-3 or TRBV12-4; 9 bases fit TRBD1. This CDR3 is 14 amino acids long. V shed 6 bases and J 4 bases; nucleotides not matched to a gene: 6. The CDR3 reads CASRPADRGETQYF. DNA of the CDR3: TGTGCCAGCAGACCCGCGGACAGGGGAGAGACCCAGTACTTC.

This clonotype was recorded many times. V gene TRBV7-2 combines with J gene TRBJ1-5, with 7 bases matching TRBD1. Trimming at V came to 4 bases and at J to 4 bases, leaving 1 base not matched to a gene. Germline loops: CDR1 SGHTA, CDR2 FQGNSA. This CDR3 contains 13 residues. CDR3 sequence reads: CASSSTGNQPQHF. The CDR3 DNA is TGTGCCAGCAGCTCGACAGGGAATCAGCCCCAGCATTTT.

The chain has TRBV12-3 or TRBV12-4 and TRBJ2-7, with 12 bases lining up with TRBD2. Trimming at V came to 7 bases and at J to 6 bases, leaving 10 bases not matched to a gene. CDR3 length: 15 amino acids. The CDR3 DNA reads TGTGCCAGCACCCTGGGACTAGCGGGTGTTCGCGAGCAGTACTTC. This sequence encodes CASTLGLAGVREQYF.

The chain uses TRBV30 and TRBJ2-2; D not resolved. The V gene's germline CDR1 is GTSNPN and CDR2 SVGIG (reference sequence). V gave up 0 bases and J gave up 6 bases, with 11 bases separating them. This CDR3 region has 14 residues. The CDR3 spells CAWSVRSAAGELFF. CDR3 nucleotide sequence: TGTGCCTGGAGTGTACGGTCGGCGGCCGGGGAGCTGTTTTTT.

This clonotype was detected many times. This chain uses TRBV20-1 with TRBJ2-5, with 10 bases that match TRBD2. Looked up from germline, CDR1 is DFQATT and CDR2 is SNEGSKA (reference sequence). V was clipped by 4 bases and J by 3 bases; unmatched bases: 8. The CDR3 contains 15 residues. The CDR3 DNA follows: TGCAGTGCTACCCCAAGGACTAGCGGTAAAGAGACCCAGTACTTC. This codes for CSATPRTSGKETQYF.

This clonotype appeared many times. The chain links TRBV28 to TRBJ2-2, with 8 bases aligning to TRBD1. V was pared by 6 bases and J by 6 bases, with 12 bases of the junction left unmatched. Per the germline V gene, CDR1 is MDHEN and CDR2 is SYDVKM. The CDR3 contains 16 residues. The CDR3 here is CASSSLTGVIAGELFF. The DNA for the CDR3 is TGTGCCAGCAGCTCACTGACAGGGGTAATAGCCGGGGAGCTGTTTTTT.

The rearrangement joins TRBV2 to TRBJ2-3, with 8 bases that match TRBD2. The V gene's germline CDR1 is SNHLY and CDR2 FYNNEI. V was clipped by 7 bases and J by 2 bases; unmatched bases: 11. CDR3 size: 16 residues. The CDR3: CASTPGGLGITDTQYF. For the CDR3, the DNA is TGTGCCAGCACCCCCGGGGGACTAGGGATCACAGATACGCAGTATTTT.

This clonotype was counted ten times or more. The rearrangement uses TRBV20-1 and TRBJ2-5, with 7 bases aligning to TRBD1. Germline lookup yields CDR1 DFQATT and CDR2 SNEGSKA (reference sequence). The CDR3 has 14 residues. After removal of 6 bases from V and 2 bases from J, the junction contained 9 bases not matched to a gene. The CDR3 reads CSAGRQGYQETQYF. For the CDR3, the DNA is TGCAGTGCAGGGCGACAGGGATATCAAGAGACCCAGTACTTC.

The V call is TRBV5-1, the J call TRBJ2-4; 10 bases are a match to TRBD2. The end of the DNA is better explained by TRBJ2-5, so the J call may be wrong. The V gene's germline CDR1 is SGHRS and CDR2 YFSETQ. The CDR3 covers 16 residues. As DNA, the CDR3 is TGCGCCAGCAGCTTGAACCCTAGCGGGAGTGGAGAGACCCAGTACTTC. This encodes CASSLNPSGSGETQYF.

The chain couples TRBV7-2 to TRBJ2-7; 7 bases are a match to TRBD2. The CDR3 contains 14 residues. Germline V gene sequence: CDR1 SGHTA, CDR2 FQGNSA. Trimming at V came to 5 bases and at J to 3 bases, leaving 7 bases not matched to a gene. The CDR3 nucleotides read TGTGCCAGCAGCCTTCGAGCGGGATACTACGAGCAGTACTTC. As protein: CASSLRAGYYEQYF.

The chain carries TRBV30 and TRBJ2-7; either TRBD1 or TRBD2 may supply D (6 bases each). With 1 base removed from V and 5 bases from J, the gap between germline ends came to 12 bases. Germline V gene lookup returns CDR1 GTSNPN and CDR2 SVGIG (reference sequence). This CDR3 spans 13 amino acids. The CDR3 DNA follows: TGTGCCTGGAGTGCAAGGGGGGCGGACGAGCAGTACTTC. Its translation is CAWSARGADEQYF.

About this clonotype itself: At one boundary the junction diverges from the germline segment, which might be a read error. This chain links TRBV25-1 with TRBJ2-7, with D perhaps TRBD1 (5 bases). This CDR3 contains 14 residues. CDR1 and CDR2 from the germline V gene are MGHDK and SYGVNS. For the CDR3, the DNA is TGTGCCAGCAGTGAATGGGGCCTATCCTACGAGCGGTACTTC. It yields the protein CASSEWGLSYERYF.

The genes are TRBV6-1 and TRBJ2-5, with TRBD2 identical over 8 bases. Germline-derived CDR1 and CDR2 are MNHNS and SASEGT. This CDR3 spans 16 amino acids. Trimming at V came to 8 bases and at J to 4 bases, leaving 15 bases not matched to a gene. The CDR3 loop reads CASFPTAGGLGETQYF. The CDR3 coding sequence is TGTGCCAGCTTCCCCACCGCGGGGGGTCTGGGAGAGACCCAGTACTTC.

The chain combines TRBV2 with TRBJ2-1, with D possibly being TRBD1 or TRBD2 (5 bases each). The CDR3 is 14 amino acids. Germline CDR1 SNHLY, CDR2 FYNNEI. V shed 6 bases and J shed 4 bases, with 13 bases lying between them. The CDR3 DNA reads TGTGCCAGCAGGGGGGATCGAACGTACAATGAGCAGTTCTTC. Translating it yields CASRGDRTYNEQFF. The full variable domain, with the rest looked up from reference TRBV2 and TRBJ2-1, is EPEVTQTPSHQVTQMGQEVILRCVPISNHLYFYWYRQILGQKVEFLVSFYNNEISEKSEIFDDQFSVERPDGSNFTLKIRSTKLEDSAMYFCASRGDRTYNEQFFGPGTRLTVL.

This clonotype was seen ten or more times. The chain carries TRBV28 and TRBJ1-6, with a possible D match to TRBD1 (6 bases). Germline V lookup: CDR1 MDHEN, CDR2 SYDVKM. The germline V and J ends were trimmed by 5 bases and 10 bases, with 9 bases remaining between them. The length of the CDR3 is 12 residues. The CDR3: CASSGQQSPLHF. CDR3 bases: TGTGCCAGCAGTGGACAGCAATCACCCCTCCACTTT.

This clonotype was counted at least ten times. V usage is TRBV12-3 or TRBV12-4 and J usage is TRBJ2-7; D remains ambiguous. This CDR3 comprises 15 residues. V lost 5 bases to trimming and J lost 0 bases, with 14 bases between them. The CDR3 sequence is CASSPSGASSYEQYF. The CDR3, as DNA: TGTGCCAGCAGTCCCTCTGGCGCGAGCTCCTACGAGCAGTACTTC.

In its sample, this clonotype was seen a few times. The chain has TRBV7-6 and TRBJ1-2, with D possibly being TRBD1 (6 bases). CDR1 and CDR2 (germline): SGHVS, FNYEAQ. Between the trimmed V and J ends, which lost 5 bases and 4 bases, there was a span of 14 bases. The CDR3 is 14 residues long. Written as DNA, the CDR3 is TGTGCCAGCAGCGCAACAGGGTCTCCCTATGGCTACACCTTC. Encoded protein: CASSATGSPYGYTF.

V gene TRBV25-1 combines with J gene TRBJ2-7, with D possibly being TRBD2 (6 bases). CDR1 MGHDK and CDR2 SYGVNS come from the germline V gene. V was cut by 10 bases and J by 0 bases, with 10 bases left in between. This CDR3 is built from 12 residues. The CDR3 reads CATRGSSYEQYF. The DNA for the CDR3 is TGTGCCACGCGGGGTAGCTCCTACGAGCAGTACTTC.